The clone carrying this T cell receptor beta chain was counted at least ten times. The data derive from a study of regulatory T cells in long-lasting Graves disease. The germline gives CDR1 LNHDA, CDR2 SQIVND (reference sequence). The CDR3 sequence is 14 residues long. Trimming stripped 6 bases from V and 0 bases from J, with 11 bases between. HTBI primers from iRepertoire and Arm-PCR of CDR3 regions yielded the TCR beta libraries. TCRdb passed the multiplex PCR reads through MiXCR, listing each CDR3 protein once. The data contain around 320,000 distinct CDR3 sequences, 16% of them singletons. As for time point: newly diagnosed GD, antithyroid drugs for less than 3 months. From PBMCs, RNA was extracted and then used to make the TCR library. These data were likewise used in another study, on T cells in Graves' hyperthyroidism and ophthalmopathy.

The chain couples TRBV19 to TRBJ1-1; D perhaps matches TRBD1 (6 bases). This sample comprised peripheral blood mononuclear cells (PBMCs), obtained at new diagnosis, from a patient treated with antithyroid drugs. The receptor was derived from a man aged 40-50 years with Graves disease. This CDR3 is CASRPNRVNTEAFF. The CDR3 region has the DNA TGTGCCAGTAGACCTAACAGGGTGAACACTGAAGCTTTCTTT.